The 25 T cell receptor beta chains in this list originate from one sample, sequenced in a study of blood T cell repertoires in COVID-19. Produced via immunoSEQ multiplex PCR; TCRdb's table is partial and in-frame only. The sample contains 60,000 to 80,000 clones, around nine tenths of which appear only once. Sequenced input: peripheral blood. These receptors were taken from a man in his 60s with acute or convalescent COVID-19.

The table lists this clone with a count of one. The V and J genes are TRBV11-2 and TRBJ1-6, with 8 bases lining up with TRBD1. Germline loops: CDR1 SGHAT, CDR2 FQNNGV. V dropped 5 bases and J dropped 7; count of bases not matched to a gene: 10. The CDR3 runs to 16 residues. As DNA, the CDR3 is TGTGCCAGCAGCCCTACAATCGGACAGGGAAATTCACCCCTCCACTTT. Its translation is CASSPTIGQGNSPLHF.

The genes are TRBV19 and TRBJ2-3, with 8 bases fitting TRBD1. The germline V gene has CDR1 LNHDA and CDR2 SQIVND (reference sequence). Germline trimming cut 10 bases from V and 9 bases from J; bases unmatched to any gene: 21. This CDR3 has 16 amino acids. The CDR3 sequence: CATRVSGTGPIGTQYF. CDR3 nucleotide sequence: TGTGCCACTAGAGTAAGTGGGACAGGCCCCATTGGCACGCAGTATTTT.

The chain combines TRBV19 with TRBJ1-2, with 7 bases aligning to TRBD1. The V and J ends lost 3 bases and 4 bases, in that order; junction bases with no gene match: 2. The CDR3 is 13 amino acids. Germline lookup yields CDR1 LNHDA and CDR2 SQIVND (reference sequence). The CDR3 spells CASSIWDSYGYTF. The DNA of the CDR3 is TGTGCCAGTAGTATTTGGGACAGCTATGGCTACACCTTC.

Of note for this clone: Other DNA sequences from this sample encode an identical CDR3 as well. The chain couples TRBV5-1 to TRBJ1-6; D gene unclear. CDR3 size: 14 residues. Germline V gene data show CDR1 as SGHRS and CDR2 as YFSETQ. V was clipped by 0 bases and J by 6 bases, with 7 bases between them. The CDR3 region is CASSLGGFNSPLHF. The CDR3 bases are TGCGCCAGCAGCTTGGGAGGGTTTAATTCACCCCTCCACTTT.

The chain is built from TRBV2 and TRBJ1-1, with TRBD1 matching over 7 bases. The trim removed 5 bases at V and 3 bases at J, leaving 6 bases unmatched. This CDR3 has 14 residues. The germline CDR1 and CDR2 sequences are SNHLY and FYNNEI. CDR3 nucleotides: TGTGCCAGCAGTAACAGGGGAGCGGACACTGAAGCTTTCTTT. This codes for CASSNRGADTEAFF.

The V call is TRBV7-9, the J call TRBJ2-3; unclear D gene. The V end lost 5 bases, the J end lost 0 bases, and 12 bases lay between the germline ends. The CDR3 is 15 residues long. The germline gives CDR1 SEHNR, CDR2 FQNEAQ (reference sequence). The CDR3 DNA reads as TGTGCCAGCAGCCCTGTCCCGGTTAGCACAGATACGCAGTATTTT. This codes for CASSPVPVSTDTQYF.

The chain employs TRBV29-1 and TRBJ2-7, with 11 bases fitting TRBD1. The CDR3 totals 13 residues. The V gene end was trimmed by 4 bases and the J gene end by 7 bases; junction bases not matched to a gene: 6. Germline V lookup: CDR1 SQVTM, CDR2 ANQGSEA. This CDR3 is CSVGWTGGREQYF. For the CDR3, the DNA is TGCAGCGTTGGATGGACAGGGGGCCGGGAGCAGTACTTC.

V and J are TRBV5-1 and TRBJ2-1; perhaps TRBD2 as D (6 bases). In germline, CDR1 is SGHRS, CDR2 YFSETQ. The CDR3 extends over 13 amino acids. V gave up 4 bases and J gave up 4 bases, with 9 bases separating them. The CDR3 loop is CASSTGLYNEQFF. The CDR3 bases are TGCGCCAGCAGCACGGGACTTTACAATGAGCAGTTCTTC.

The chain has TRBV9 and TRBJ2-7; D uncertain. From germline, CDR1 is SGDLS and CDR2 YYNGEE. V was shortened by 1 base and J by 3 bases, with 14 bases between the two germline ends. There are 15 residues in the CDR3. The DNA of the CDR3 is TGTGCCAGCAGCGTATCACGTAACACGATCTACGAGCAGTACTTC. It translates to CASSVSRNTIYEQYF.

The chain carries TRBV30 and TRBJ1-2; TRBD1 aligns across 9 bases. Germline V gene sequence: CDR1 GTSNPN, CDR2 SVGIG (reference sequence). This CDR3 spans 16 amino acids. Losses at the gene ends were 3 bases for V and 4 bases for J; bases not matched to a gene: 12. The CDR3 nucleotides are TGTGCCTGGAGGGTCCGGACAGGGGCCGTCGGCTATGGCTACACCTTC. This encodes CAWRVRTGAVGYGYTF. The full variable domain, completed using reference TRBV30 and TRBJ1-2, is SQTIHQWPATLVQPVGSPLSLECTVEGTSNPNLYWYRQAAGRGLQLLFYSVGIGQISSEVPQNLSASRPQDRQFILSSKKLLLSDSGFYLCAWRVRTGAVGYGYTFGSGTRLTVV.

This clone showed up just a few times. This rearrangement joins TRBV5-1 to TRBJ1-3; 7 bases map to TRBD1. V dropped 2 bases and J dropped 3; count of bases not matched to a gene: 5. The CDR3 spans 15 residues. Germline V gene data show CDR1 as SGHRS and CDR2 as YFSETQ. Here the CDR3 reads CASSLQGSGGNTIYF. The CDR3 DNA is TGCGCCAGCAGCTTACAGGGGTCGGGTGGAAACACCATATATTTT.

This clone showed up just a few times. J is TRBJ1-2 and V is TRBV20-1, with D possibly being TRBD1 (5 bases). Germline V gene sequence: CDR1 DFQATT, CDR2 SNEGSKA (reference sequence). The CDR3 loop spans 11 amino acids. Trimming stripped 6 bases from V and 5 bases from J, with 10 bases between. This CDR3 reads CSATTDYGYTF. CDR3 nucleotides: TGCAGTGCCACGACAGATTATGGCTACACCTTC.

The V call is TRBV19, the J call TRBJ1-4; D remains ambiguous. The CDR3 length is 15 residues. The V end was cut by 3 bases, the J end by 0 bases, with 8 bases between. Germline V gives CDR1 LNHDA, CDR2 SQIVND (reference sequence). CDR3 sequence reads: CASSMTPATNEKLFF. The CDR3 region has the DNA TGTGCCAGTAGTATGACTCCAGCAACTAATGAAAAACTGTTTTTT.

This chain connects TRBV20-1 to TRBJ2-2; 14 positions agree with TRBD2. The CDR3 contains 16 residues. The junction had 7 bases not matched to a gene; V was cut back by 3 bases and J by 7 bases. CDR1 and CDR2 from the germline V gene are DFQATT and SNEGSKA (reference sequence). The CDR3 reads CSASRVTSGRVGELFF. The CDR3 nucleotides read TGCAGTGCTAGTAGGGTGACTAGCGGGAGGGTCGGGGAGCTGTTTTTT.

The chain is built from TRBV6-4 and TRBJ1-5; D remains unclear. Germline V CDR1 and CDR2: MRHNA, SNTAGT. This CDR3 has 14 amino acids. The V end lost 3 bases, the J end lost 2 bases, and 8 bases lay between the germline ends. CDR3 coding DNA: TGTGCCAGCAGTGAGAGTTACGGCAATCAGCCCCAGCATTTT. Residues: CASSESYGNQPQHF.

The chain has TRBV6-2 or TRBV6-3 and TRBJ2-1, with D possibly matching TRBD2 (6 bases). This CDR3 comprises 14 residues. The ends were cut back, 3 bases at V and 1 base at J, with 7 bases in the middle. Germline CDR1 and CDR2: MNHEY and SVGEGT. The CDR3 DNA reads as TGTGCCAGCAGTTATGGGAGGTCCTACAATGAGCAGTTCTTC. This sequence encodes CASSYGRSYNEQFF.

The J gene is TRBJ2-7, the V gene TRBV5-5; possibly TRBD2 for D (6 bases). This CDR3 region has 15 residues. Germline CDR1 SGHKS, CDR2 YYEKEE (reference sequence). Trimming took off 1 base at V and 3 bases at J, with 14 bases between the two ends. The CDR3 DNA sequence: TGTGCCAGCAGCTTGAGGGCGGGGACGGTCTACGAGCAGTACTTC. Amino acid sequence: CASSLRAGTVYEQYF.

The rearrangement uses TRBV7-9 and TRBJ2-1, with TRBD2 matching 14 bases. The CDR3 sequence is 19 residues long. Germline V gives CDR1 SEHNR, CDR2 FQNEAQ (reference sequence). V lost 5 bases, J lost 2 bases, and 11 bases stayed unmatched. CDR3 protein: CASSPRGTSGRGTYNEQFF. As DNA, the CDR3 is TGTGCCAGCAGCCCTAGGGGGACTAGCGGGAGAGGAACCTACAATGAGCAGTTCTTC.

There are a few counts of this clone. The same CDR3 is also encoded by other DNA sequences in this sample. The V gene is TRBV12-3 or TRBV12-4, the J gene TRBJ1-2; 7 bases are shared with TRBD1. Trimming removed 1 base from V and 5 bases from J; junction bases left unmatched: 1. This CDR3 comprises 13 residues. The CDR3 loop is CASSLGQGYGYTF. The CDR3 DNA reads as TGTGCCAGCAGTTTAGGACAGGGATATGGCTACACCTTC.

V gene TRBV5-4 combines with J gene TRBJ2-2; no firm D call. Looked up from germline, CDR1 is SGHNT and CDR2 is YYREEE (reference sequence). This CDR3 has 12 amino acids. V lost 4 bases and J lost 5, with 6 bases in between. The CDR3 protein is CASSPQTGELFF. CDR3 DNA: TGTGCCAGCAGCCCACAGACCGGGGAGCTGTTTTTT.

This clone was observed a handful of times. The chain is built from TRBV7-9 and TRBJ1-4; tentatively, D is TRBD1 (5 bases). The CDR3 is made up of 14 amino acids. V was pared by 5 bases and J by 8 bases, with 15 bases between. In germline, CDR1 is SEHNR, CDR2 FQNEAQ (reference sequence). The CDR3 nucleotides read TGTGCCAGCAGCAAGGGGCGACGAGTAGAAAAACTGTTTTTT. It encodes CASSKGRRVEKLFF.

The chain uses TRBV2 and TRBJ2-3, with TRBD2 identical over 8 bases. CDR1 and CDR2 from the germline V gene are SNHLY and FYNNEI. CDR3 length: 15 residues. V lost 8 bases, J lost 0 bases, and 7 bases stayed unmatched. The CDR3 spells CASDGSSGSTDTQYF. The CDR3 nucleotides read TGTGCCAGCGATGGATCTAGCGGGAGCACAGATACGCAGTATTTT.

The chain recombines TRBV7-9 with TRBJ1-4; D is undetermined. CDR1 is SEHNR and CDR2 is FQNEAQ in the germline V gene (reference sequence). The CDR3 spans 14 residues. Trimming removed 0 bases at V and 8 bases at J, with 10 bases between. CDR3 residues: CASSLAEAIEKLFF. CDR3 nucleotide sequence: TGTGCCAGCAGCTTAGCGGAGGCCATCGAAAAACTGTTTTTT.

This sequence joins TRBV14 and TRBJ1-1; D gene uncertain. CDR1 SGHDN and CDR2 FVKESK come from the germline V gene. The V gene lost 5 bases and the J gene lost 1 base, with 8 bases spanning the gap. This CDR3 has 13 residues. CDR3 sequence: CASSSSTNTEAFF. CDR3 nucleotides: TGTGCCAGCAGCTCAAGCACGAACACTGAAGCTTTCTTT.

The chain combines TRBV7-9 with TRBJ2-1; no reliable D call. The CDR3 has 16 residues. V dropped 5 bases and J dropped 7 bases, with 21 bases sitting between them. Looked up from germline, CDR1 is SEHNR and CDR2 is FQNEAQ (reference sequence). The CDR3 sequence: CASSPDAMESTNEQFF. The CDR3 DNA sequence: TGTGCCAGCAGCCCCGATGCTATGGAGAGTACTAATGAGCAGTTCTTC.